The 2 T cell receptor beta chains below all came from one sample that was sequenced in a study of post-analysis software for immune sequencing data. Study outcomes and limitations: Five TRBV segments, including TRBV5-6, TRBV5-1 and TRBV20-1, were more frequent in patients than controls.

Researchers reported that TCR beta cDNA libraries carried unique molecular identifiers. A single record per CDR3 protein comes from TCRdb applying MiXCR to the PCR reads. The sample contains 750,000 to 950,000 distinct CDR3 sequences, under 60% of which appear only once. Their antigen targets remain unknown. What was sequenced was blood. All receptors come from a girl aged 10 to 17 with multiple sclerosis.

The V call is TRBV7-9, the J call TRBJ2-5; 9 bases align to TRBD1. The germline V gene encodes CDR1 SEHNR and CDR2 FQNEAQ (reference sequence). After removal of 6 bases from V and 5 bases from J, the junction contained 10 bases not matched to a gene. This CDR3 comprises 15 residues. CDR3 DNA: TGTGCCAGCAGAATAAAGGGACAGGGACAGGAGACCCAGTACTTC. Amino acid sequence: CASRIKGQGQETQYF.

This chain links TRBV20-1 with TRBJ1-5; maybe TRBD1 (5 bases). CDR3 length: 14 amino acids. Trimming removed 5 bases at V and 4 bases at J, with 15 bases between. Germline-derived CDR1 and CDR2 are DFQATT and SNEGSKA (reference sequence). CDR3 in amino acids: CSAEGHEQNQPQHF. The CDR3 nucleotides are TGCAGTGCTGAAGGACACGAGCAGAATCAGCCCCAGCATTTT.